Each of the 17 T cell receptor beta chains below was sequenced from the same sample in a study of T cell responses to AZD1222 COVID-19 vaccine. Profiled with immunoSEQ multiplex PCR; TCRdb holds only in-frame clones, not every one. The profile shows over 150,000 clones, over 85% of them singletons. Here the sequenced sample was peripheral blood, taken on day 0 of AZD1222 vaccination. These receptors were collected from an adult in good health.

The V call is TRBV5-6, the J call TRBJ2-7; unclear D gene. The CDR3 extends over 11 amino acids. Trimming shortened V by 1 base and J by 5 bases, and 4 bases separated the two germline ends. CDR1 and CDR2 (germline): SGHDT, YYEEEE. In nucleotides, the CDR3 is TGTGCCAGCAGCTTGTTCGACGAGCAGTACTTC. Protein product: CASSLFDEQYF. Filled out from reference TRBV5-6 and TRBJ2-7, the complete variable domain reads DAGVTQSPTHLIKTRGQQVTLRCSPKSGHDTVSWYQQALGQGPQFIFQYYEEEERQRGNFPDRFSGHQFPNYSSELNVNALLLGDSALYLCASSLFDEQYFGPGTRLTVT.

The chain couples TRBV5-1 to TRBJ1-1; 8 bases match TRBD1. V was pared by 5 bases and J by 1 base, with 16 bases of the junction left unmatched. The CDR3 length is 18 residues. Germline V gene lookup returns CDR1 SGHRS and CDR2 YFSETQ. CDR3 residues: CASSTMQGAPDRNTEAFF. The CDR3 DNA is TGCGCCAGCAGTACTATGCAGGGGGCCCCTGACAGGAACACTGAAGCTTTCTTT. The entire variable domain, with the rest obtained from reference TRBV5-1 and TRBJ1-1, is as follows: KAGVTQTPRYLIKTRGQQVTLSCSPISGHRSVSWYQQTPGQGLQFLFEYFSETQRNKGNFPGRFSGRQFSNSRSEMNVSTLELGDSALYLCASSTMQGAPDRNTEAFFGQGTRLTVV.

V usage is TRBV3-1 (or the pseudogene TRBV3-2) and J usage is TRBJ1-1; 7 bases align to TRBD1. With V trimmed by 4 bases and J by 5 bases, 10 bases remained unmatched. The germline gives CDR1 LGHDT, CDR2 YNNKEL (reference sequence). The CDR3 extends over 15 amino acids. In DNA, the CDR3 is TGTGCCAGCAGCCTAAGGACAGGCCAACGAACTGAAGCTTTCTTT. This codes for CASSLRTGQRTEAFF.

The V call is TRBV25-1, the J call TRBJ2-1; 7 positions agree with TRBD1. The CDR3 runs to 17 residues. Germline V lookup: CDR1 MGHDK, CDR2 SYGVNS. V shed 4 bases and J 1 base; nucleotides not matched to a gene: 10. The CDR3 reads CASSALGQEKSYNEQFF. CDR3 sequence (DNA): TGTGCCAGCAGTGCCCTAGGACAGGAAAAATCCTACAATGAGCAGTTCTTC.

This sequence joins TRBV3-1 (or the pseudogene TRBV3-2) and TRBJ2-1; 7 bases match TRBD2. The CDR3 has 15 residues. The germline CDR1 and CDR2 sequences are LGHDT and YNNKEL (reference sequence). After removal of 4 bases from V and 4 bases from J, the junction contained 7 bases not matched to a gene. For the CDR3, the DNA is TGTGCCAGCAGCCCGAGGGAGGGGCGGTACAATGAGCAGTTCTTC. Translation: CASSPREGRYNEQFF.

V and J are TRBV11-3 and TRBJ1-3; D gene unclear. The V and J ends lost 2 bases and 0 bases respectively, with 8 bases between them. This CDR3 spans 15 amino acids. CDR1 and CDR2 from the germline V gene are SGHNT and YENEEA. This CDR3 reads CASSLMSFSGNTIYF. The CDR3 region has the DNA TGTGCCAGCAGCTTAATGAGCTTCTCTGGAAACACCATATATTTT.

V and J are TRBV6-5 and TRBJ1-5, with 9 bases matching TRBD1. This CDR3 spans 15 amino acids. Germline assignment: CDR1 MNHEY and CDR2 SVGAGI. Trimming took 10 bases from V and 0 from J; bases not matched to a gene: 7. The CDR3 bases are TGTGCCACCGGGACAGGGCGGTATAGCAATCAGCCCCAGCATTTT. Its translation is CATGTGRYSNQPQHF.

This clone showed up just a few times. This chain uses TRBV9 with TRBJ2-5; D gene ambiguous. The CDR3 is made up of 11 amino acids. Per germline, CDR1 SGDLS and CDR2 YYNGEE. V shed 3 bases and J shed 5 bases, with 5 bases lying between them. The CDR3, as DNA: TGTGCCAGCAGCGCCGGGGAGACCCAGTACTTC. Residues: CASSAGETQYF.

The rearrangement joins TRBV18 to TRBJ1-1; no firm D call. CDR1 KGHSH and CDR2 LQKENI come from the germline V gene. V was cut by 0 bases and J by 0 bases, with 5 bases left in between. The CDR3 spans 14 residues. The CDR3 DNA reads TGTGCCAGCTCACCACCACAGATGAACACTGAAGCTTTCTTT. As protein: CASSPPQMNTEAFF.

The chain links TRBV2 to TRBJ1-2; 8 nucleotides line up with TRBD1. Germline-derived CDR1 and CDR2 are SNHLY and FYNNEI. After removal of 5 bases from V and 3 bases from J, the junction contained 11 bases not matched to a gene. The CDR3 covers 16 residues. The CDR3 is CASSPTPDRADYGYTF. CDR3 DNA: TGTGCCAGCAGTCCCACTCCGGACAGGGCGGACTATGGCTACACCTTC.

The chain carries TRBV5-1 and TRBJ2-3; 7 positions agree with TRBD1. Trimming removed 0 bases from V and 5 bases from J; junction bases left unmatched: 3. The CDR3 extends over 14 amino acids. The germline V gene encodes CDR1 SGHRS and CDR2 YFSETQ. DNA of the CDR3: TGCGCCAGCAGCTTGGCTAACAGGGGAGATACGCAGTATTTT. Its translation is CASSLANRGDTQYF.

The chain combines TRBV5-4 with TRBJ2-3; the D gene is possibly TRBD2 (6 bases). Germline CDR1 is SGHNT and CDR2 is YYREEE (reference sequence). The CDR3 runs to 15 residues. The V end lost 2 bases, the J end lost 3 bases, and 13 bases lay between the germline ends. CDR3 sequence (DNA): TGTGCCAGCAGCTTCGGCGGGGCGGGGACAGATACGCAGTATTTT. It translates to CASSFGGAGTDTQYF.

As regards this clone: Other DNA sequences in the same sample also yield this CDR3. The V gene is TRBV18, the J gene TRBJ2-5; TRBD1 or TRBD2 may be the D gene (6 bases each). V lost 3 bases, J lost 4 bases, and 9 bases lay in between. The CDR3 spans 13 residues. The germline V gene encodes CDR1 KGHSH and CDR2 LQKENI. The CDR3 DNA is TGTGCCAGCTCACCGGGGGGCGGAGAGACCCAGTACTTC. Translating it yields CASSPGGGETQYF.

The rearrangement uses TRBV5-1 and TRBJ1-2, with D perhaps TRBD1 (5 bases). CDR1 and CDR2 (germline): SGHRS, YFSETQ. The CDR3 has 14 residues. Trimming pared 4 bases from V and 4 bases from J, leaving 14 bases between. Here the CDR3 DNA reads TGCGCCAGCAGCCCCGTTGACAGATTCTATGGCTACACCTTC. Encoded protein: CASSPVDRFYGYTF.

The V and J genes are TRBV4-1 and TRBJ2-7; 9 bases are shared with TRBD2. The V and J ends lost 4 bases and 2 bases, in that order; junction bases with no gene match: 12. The CDR3 totals 17 residues. Germline CDR1 and CDR2: MGHRA and YSYEKL. The CDR3 here is CASSPGIAGALTYEQYF. The CDR3 bases are TGCGCCAGCAGCCCCGGGATAGCGGGGGCCCTCACCTACGAGCAGTACTTC.

V is TRBV5-1 and J is TRBJ1-3; D is ambiguous. Trimming pared 4 bases from V and 8 bases from J, leaving 19 bases between. The germline V gene encodes CDR1 SGHRS and CDR2 YFSETQ. The CDR3 runs 15 residues. CDR3 bases: TGCGCCAGCAGCGGCGGACGTGCCGGAGTGGACACCATATATTTT. Translating gives CASSGGRAGVDTIYF.

J is TRBJ2-1 and V is TRBV5-1, with 9 bases lining up with TRBD2. Losses at the gene ends were 2 bases for V and 3 bases for J; bases not matched to a gene: 3. The CDR3 is 15 amino acids. Germline V lookup: CDR1 SGHRS, CDR2 YFSETQ. The CDR3 is CASSFSGGHYNEQFF. In nucleotides, the CDR3 is TGCGCCAGCAGCTTTAGCGGGGGACACTACAATGAGCAGTTCTTC.